This entry describes one TCR beta chain. Its specificity is unknown. All donors qualified as healthy HIV-negative adults and had experienced no recent acute infections or vaccinations. The germline gives CDR1 MNHEY, CDR2 SVGAGI. The CDR3 sequence is 14 residues long. The V gene end was trimmed by 6 bases and the J gene end by 3 bases; junction bases not matched to a gene: 6. This sample was included in a study of shared clonotypes between healthy human individuals. The study, taken as a whole, reports: Memory subsets generally showed smaller estimated richness than naive subsets did.

The protocol was immunoSEQ multiplex PCR, while the TCRdb copy is restricted to in-frame clones and leaves out a portion. The sample has about 79,000 clones; 60% to 70% are singletons. The sequence was collected from a man aged 25-45 years in good health. The sequenced material came from memory CD8+ T cells sorted from blood. As to subset: CD45RO+ cells pooled with CCR7-negative TemRA cells. The rearrangement uses TRBV6-5 and TRBJ2-7; 9 bases are a match to TRBD2. CDR3: CASSLAGASYEQYF. CDR3 coding DNA: TGTGCCAGCAGCTTAGCGGGAGCGAGCTACGAGCAGTACTTC.